This T cell receptor (beta chain) was profiled in a study of OX40 agonist ivuxolimab in advanced cancers. Regarding the study in general: The costimulatory receptor OX40 (CD134) was targeted by ivuxolimab, a fully human IgG2 agonistic monoclonal antibody. Of the 50 to 55 patients in dose escalation, around 20 had hepatocellular carcinoma, about 15 had melanoma, 9 had renal cell carcinoma and 9 had head and neck cancer. The dose-escalation cohort was approximately 83% male with a mean age of roughly 60 years, ranging from 23 to 79. Peripheral TCRbeta sequencing aimed to test whether ivuxolimab altered TCR sequence diversity and caused clonal T-cell expansion. Partial responses were achieved by three dose-escalation patients, of whom one had hepatocellular carcinoma and two had cutaneous melanoma. The paper covers the monotherapy dose-escalation part of the phase I ivuxolimab trial, which included N of about 56 patients. Intravenous ivuxolimab was administered to patients every 2 weeks at six dose levels: 0.01, 0.1, 0.3, 1.5, 3 and 10 mg/kg. Patients were allowed to have had prior anti-PD-1, anti-PD-L1 or anti-CTLA-4 therapy, and 40% of the dose-escalation patients had previously received checkpoint inhibitors. Results and caveats for the whole study, not just this receptor: The antigen specificity of the peripheral T cells that underwent clonal expansion was not determined. Clonal expansion of both CD4+ and CD8+ blood T cells was observed from baseline to week 6 at doses 0.1 to 3.0 mg/kg. Low levels of normalized T-cell clonal expansion were also seen in some patients who did not respond. In the 0.1-3.0 mg/kg groups, partial responders had among the lowest normalized peripheral clonal expansion, particularly in CD8+ T cells. On average, CD8+ T cells showed more expanded clones than CD4+ T cells after ivuxolimab.

Genomic DNA was isolated from the sorted cells so that the TCRbeta CDR3 region could be sequenced. TCRbeta CDR3 regions were sequenced using the immunoSEQ Assay. The table was pulled from immuneACCESS by TCRdb, which kept in-frame rearrangements only. Such tables lose some clones; where checked, under half of the loss comes from unresolved V genes, and the rest has no known cause. This sample is represented by approximately 68,000 clones; around 87% of them were singletons. The top ten clonotypes cover 4% to 5% of the sample. Between the V and J ends, shortened by 6 bases and 0 bases respectively, the junction contains 13 bases. Based on the germline V gene, the CDR1 and CDR2 sequences are MDHEN and SYDVKM. Measured from the cysteine to the phenylalanine, the CDR3 is 15 residues long. Left in the record is the CDR3 DNA by itself, 45 bases read in frame from the first base. Points on this clone: It has no known antigen specificity. No base quality information exists; no much larger clone differs at one position.

Patients with a history of autoimmune disease or receiving systemic immunosuppression were excluded from the trial. Peripheral blood for TCR sequencing was drawn from every dose cohort at baseline, at cycle 4 day 1 and at cycle 7 day 1. Samples were obtained from an open-label, multicenter, first-in-human phase I dose-escalation trial of ivuxolimab. Adults with locally advanced or metastatic melanoma, renal cell, hepatocellular, or head and neck squamous cell carcinoma were enrolled in the trial. Before TCR sequencing, CD4+ and CD8+ T cells were separately sorted from peripheral blood. The starting material was CD4+ or CD8+ T cells sorted from blood, obtained in a trial of the OX40 agonist ivuxolimab. This TCR came from an adult with an advanced solid tumor such as melanoma, head and neck, liver or kidney cancer. Rearrangement joined TRBV28 to TRBJ2-3, with TRBD1 as a weak D call on 6 bases. The DNA reads as follows: TGTGCCAGCAGATTGACAGGAGCTAGCACAGATACGCAGTATTTT. Its protein product is CASRLTGASTDTQYF.